Listed below are T cell receptor beta chains from one sample, sequenced in a study of blood T cell repertoires in COVID-19. Produced via immunoSEQ multiplex PCR; TCRdb's table is partial and in-frame only. The sample has 300,000 to 400,000 clones; more than 90% are singletons. What was sequenced was PBMCs or T cells enriched from blood (not recorded which). The receptors shown here come from a woman aged 25 to 45 who had been exposed to COVID-19. CDR3s include the opening cysteine and the closing phenylalanine or tryptophan. D genes are given only for firm matches. Clone size is not always given. Where it is, it says once, few, many or a class for expanded clones.

d_call	clone_size	v_call	j_call	cdr3_aa	cdr3_nt
TRBD1	NA	TRBV7-2	TRBJ2-3	CASSSTGQGADTQYF	TGTGCCAGCAGCTCGACAGGACAGGGGGCTGATACGCAGTATTTT
TRBD1	NA	TRBV6-5	TRBJ2-7	CASSQWTGGPYEQYF	TGTGCCAGCAGCCAATGGACAGGGGGCCCCTACGAGCAGTACTTC
NA	NA	TRBV12-3/TRBV12-4	TRBJ1-1	CASNRDTNTEAFF	TGTGCCAGCAACCGGGACACCAACACTGAAGCTTTCTTT
NA	NA	TRBV18	TRBJ2-2	CASSLSNTGELFF	TGTGCCAGTTCCTTATCGAACACCGGGGAGCTGTTTTTT
NA	NA	TRBV7-9	TRBJ2-1	CASSLRGNEQFF	TGTGCCAGCAGCCTACGTGGCAATGAGCAGTTCTTC
NA	once	TRBV4-3	TRBJ1-3	CASSQREIGLNTIYF	TGCGCCAGCAGCCAAAGGGAGATCGGCTTAAACACCATATATTTT
NA	NA	TRBV2	TRBJ1-1	CASSVHSMNTEAFF	TGTGCCAGCAGTGTTCACTCCATGAACACTGAAGCTTTCTTT
TRBD1	NA	TRBV18	TRBJ1-5	CASSPRQGGDQPQHF	TGTGCCAGCTCACCACGTCAAGGGGGCGACCAGCCCCAGCATTTT
NA	few	TRBV7-2	TRBJ1-6	CASSSIPTYSPLHF	TGTGCCAGCAGCTCGATACCCACTTATTCACCCCTCCACTTT
NA	NA	TRBV6-7	TRBJ2-7	CASSYGLHEQYF	TGTGCCAGCAGTTATGGGCTCCACGAGCAGTACTTC
TRBD1	NA	TRBV5-1	TRBJ1-2	CASSLEGQGLSGGGYTF	TGCGCCAGCAGCTTGGAAGGACAGGGTCTGAGCGGCGGCGGCTACACCTTC
TRBD1	NA	TRBV28	TRBJ2-6	CASSPRQGAQGANVLTF	TGTGCCAGCAGTCCGAGACAGGGGGCGCAAGGGGCCAACGTCCTGACTTTC
NA	NA	TRBV14	TRBJ1-2	CASSHTPANYGYTF	TGTGCCAGCAGCCACACGCCAGCTAACTATGGCTACACCTTC
NA	NA	TRBV29-1	TRBJ1-4	CSARTDSYEKLFF	TGCAGCGCCCGGACAGACTCCTATGAAAAACTGTTTTTT
TRBD1	NA	TRBV19	TRBJ2-5	CASGPWTGKETQYF	TGTGCCAGTGGCCCGTGGACAGGGAAGGAGACCCAGTACTTC
TRBD1	NA	TRBV7-9	TRBJ1-4	CASSSGTGVHATNEKLFF	TGTGCCAGCAGCTCCGGGACAGGGGTACATGCAACTAATGAAAAACTGTTTTTT
NA	NA	TRBV18	TRBJ1-2	CASSQETGTYGYTF	TGTGCCAGCTCACAGGAGACGGGAACCTATGGCTACACCTTC
NA	NA	TRBV7-6	TRBJ2-5	CASSSGVTQETQYF	TGTGCCAGCAGCTCCGGGGTTACCCAAGAGACCCAGTACTTC
NA	NA	TRBV20-1	TRBJ1-2	CSASLRSGYTF	TGCAGTGCTAGTTTGCGTTCGGGCTACACCTTC
TRBD1	once	TRBV30	TRBJ1-4	CAWSVQGSEKLFF	TGTGCCTGGAGTGTACAGGGGAGCGAAAAACTGTTTTTT
NA	few	TRBV5-6	TRBJ1-5	CASGKPQVGDQPQHF	TGTGCCAGCGGCAAACCACAGGTTGGTGATCAGCCCCAGCATTTT
TRBD1	few	TRBV19	TRBJ1-1	CASSPRTGHTMNTEAFF	TGTGCCAGTAGTCCCCGGACAGGGCACACGATGAACACTGAAGCTTTCTTT
NA	NA	TRBV4-2	TRBJ1-2	CASSRPEGYGYTF	TGTGCCAGCAGCCGGCCAGAGGGCTATGGCTACACCTTC
TRBD1	NA	TRBV11-2	TRBJ1-1	CASSLGTGGWNTEAFF	TGTGCCAGCAGCTTAGGGACAGGGGGCTGGAATACTGAAGCTTTCTTT
TRBD2	NA	TRBV24-1	TRBJ2-1	CATSDPRPRLAGEGEQFF	TGTGCCACCAGTGATCCCCGACCCAGACTAGCGGGGGAGGGAGAGCAGTTCTTC
TRBD2	NA	TRBV3-1/TRBV3-2	TRBJ2-5	CASSQGLTQETQYF	TGTGCCAGCAGTCAGGGACTAACGCAAGAGACCCAGTACTTC
TRBD1	NA	TRBV19	TRBJ1-4	CASSITGTGARKLFF	TGTGCCAGTAGTATCACCGGGACAGGAGCTCGAAAACTGTTTTTT
NA	NA	TRBV25-1	TRBJ1-6	CASSDTYNSPLHF	TGTGCCAGCAGTGACACCTATAATTCACCCCTCCACTTT
NA	NA	TRBV5-5	TRBJ1-2	CASSRNFGGSGLGYTF	TGTGCCAGCAGCCGAAACTTCGGGGGGAGCGGCTTGGGCTACACCTTC
NA	NA	TRBV12-5	TRBJ2-6	CASGLSRGSSAGANVLTF	TGTGCTAGTGGTTTAAGTAGAGGGTCCTCGGCTGGGGCCAACGTCCTGACTTTC
NA	NA	TRBV9	TRBJ1-6	CASSVGRRGRNSPLHF	TGTGCCAGCAGCGTCGGACGCAGGGGTCGGAATTCACCCCTCCACTTT
TRBD2	NA	TRBV7-2	TRBJ2-4	CASSLYAGGGGNIQYF	TGTGCCAGCAGCCTCTATGCGGGGGGAGGGGGAAACATTCAGTACTTC
TRBD2	NA	TRBV19	TRBJ2-7	CATALGGLGYEQYF	TGTGCCACCGCCCTCGGGGGGTTGGGCTACGAGCAGTACTTC
NA	NA	TRBV6-5	TRBJ2-7	CASSYRVREDEQYF	TGTGCCAGCAGTTACAGAGTCAGGGAGGACGAGCAGTACTTC
NA	NA	TRBV2	TRBJ1-1	CASIGGEGGNTEAFF	TGTGCCAGCATCGGGGGAGAAGGCGGGAACACTGAAGCTTTCTTT
NA	NA	TRBV7-6	TRBJ2-7	CASSPPGAGSYEQYF	TGTGCCAGCAGCCCCCCAGGGGCCGGGTCGTACGAGCAGTACTTC
NA	NA	TRBV27	TRBJ2-5	CASSISGVNPQETQYF	TGTGCCAGCAGCATATCAGGCGTTAACCCTCAAGAGACCCAGTACTTC
TRBD1	NA	TRBV23-1	TRBJ1-2	CASSHRDRGPLSGYTF	TGCGCCAGCAGTCACAGGGACAGGGGCCCGCTTAGTGGCTACACCTTC
NA	once	TRBV7-9	TRBJ1-4	CASSSPVGEKLFF	TGTGCCAGCAGCTCCCCGGTTGGTGAAAAACTGTTTTTT
NA	few	TRBV2	TRBJ1-2	CASSEERWRGGYTF	TGTGCCAGCAGTGAGGAGAGGTGGAGGGGTGGCTACACCTTC
TRBD1	NA	TRBV27	TRBJ1-2	CASSIGPGGVGYTF	TGTGCCAGCAGTATAGGGCCAGGGGGAGTTGGCTACACCTTC
NA	NA	TRBV19	TRBJ1-1	CASSIDPEMNTEAFF	TGTGCCAGTAGTATAGATCCAGAAATGAACACTGAAGCTTTCTTT
NA	NA	TRBV5-1	TRBJ2-1	CASSLRTTAHEQFF	TGCGCCAGCAGCTTGCGGACAACGGCCCATGAGCAGTTCTTC
TRBD1	NA	TRBV19	TRBJ1-5	CASSFGQGGNQPQHF	TGTGCCAGTAGTTTCGGACAGGGAGGCAATCAGCCCCAGCATTTT
NA	NA	TRBV30	TRBJ1-1	CAWSVQVGTFF	TGTGCCTGGAGTGTACAGGTAGGGACTTTCTTT
NA	NA	TRBV6-6	TRBJ2-7	CASCRDFTYEQYF	TGTGCCAGCTGCCGGGACTTCACCTACGAGCAGTACTTC